This TCR beta chain stems from a study of T cell repertoires in ileal Crohn's disease. Study-wide background: At surgery, approximately 33% of patients smoked, with median disease duration about eight years. Biopsies of the neoterminal ileum at postoperative colonoscopy form M6 samples.

Sequencing was performed with immunoSEQ multiplex PCR; in TCRdb, only in-frame clones are kept and a portion is missing. Seen here are more than 60,000 clones, 85% to 90% observed once, and the top ten hold about 2%. This clone occurred once. Time point meaning: neoterminal ileum biopsy at postoperative endoscopy, about 6 months after surgery. Included were adult ileal or ileocolonic Crohn's patients indicated for ileocolonic resection. This TCR was recovered from an adult with Crohn's disease. Material: ileal tissue.

As DNA, the CDR3 is TGTGCCACCAGTGCGCTAGCGAGCTCCTACAATGAGCAGTTCTTC. As protein: CATSALASSYNEQFF. The chain employs TRBV11-2 and TRBJ2-1; D is perhaps TRBD2 (6 bases). This CDR3 comprises 15 residues. Germline values: CDR1 SGHAT, CDR2 FQNNGV. V lost 10 bases and J lost 0, with 16 bases in between.